A selection of T cell receptor beta chains follows, all from one sample in a study of Ad26.COV2.S vaccination and SARS-CoV-2 variants. Sequenced by immunoSEQ multiplex PCR; TCRdb stores in-frame clones only, minus some. The sample yields roughly 380,000 clones, 70% to 90% seen once. Here the sequenced sample was peripheral blood, taken in a trial of Ad26.COV2.S vaccine versus placebo. These receptors were taken from a person aged 18-65 years who received the Ad26.COV2.S COVID-19 vaccine or a placebo. Each CDR3 is given with its conserved first and last residue. A D gene is named only where the DNA matches it firmly. Size is stated for part of the rows, as once, few or many counts, or as a class when the clone is expanded.

size	V	J	D	CDR3	DNA
once	TRBV5-6	TRBJ1-1	TRBD1	CASSNRGLVNTEAFF	TGTGCCAGCAGCAACAGGGGGCTGGTGAACACTGAAGCTTTCTTT
.	TRBV2	TRBJ1-2	TRBD1	CASNTGGDYGYTF	TGTGCCAGCAACACAGGGGGTGACTATGGCTACACCTTC
.	TRBV18	TRBJ2-5	.	CASSPSGQETQYF	TGTGCCAGCTCACCATCTGGGCAAGAGACCCAGTACTTC
.	TRBV6-2/TRBV6-3	TRBJ1-5	.	CASSPLRGNQPQHF	TGTGCCAGCAGCCCTCTAAGGGGCAATCAGCCCCAGCATTTT
.	TRBV6-2/TRBV6-3	TRBJ2-3	TRBD1	CASSGRTGRSTDTQYF	TGTGCCAGCAGTGGTAGGACAGGGAGGAGCACAGATACGCAGTATTTT
.	TRBV28	TRBJ1-2	.	CASSLRQEDGYTF	TGTGCCAGCAGTCTGAGACAGGAGGATGGCTACACCTTC
.	TRBV6-2/TRBV6-3	TRBJ2-1	.	CASSSVRARMNEQFF	TGTGCCAGCAGTAGTGTTCGGGCCAGGATGAATGAGCAGTTCTTC
.	TRBV29-1	TRBJ2-7	TRBD1	CSVGQGVTYEQYF	TGCAGCGTGGGACAGGGGGTTACCTACGAGCAGTACTTC
.	TRBV5-1	TRBJ2-3	TRBD2	CASSSGGGQISTDTQYF	TGCGCCAGCAGCTCGGGAGGGGGGCAAATTAGCACAGATACGCAGTATTTT
.	TRBV5-6	TRBJ1-2	.	CASSHARRHYGYTF	TGTGCCAGCAGCCACGCGAGAAGGCACTATGGCTACACCTTC
.	TRBV7-3	TRBJ2-3	.	CASSLIGGPTDTQYF	TGTGCCAGCAGCTTAATTGGTGGGCCGACAGATACGCAGTATTTT